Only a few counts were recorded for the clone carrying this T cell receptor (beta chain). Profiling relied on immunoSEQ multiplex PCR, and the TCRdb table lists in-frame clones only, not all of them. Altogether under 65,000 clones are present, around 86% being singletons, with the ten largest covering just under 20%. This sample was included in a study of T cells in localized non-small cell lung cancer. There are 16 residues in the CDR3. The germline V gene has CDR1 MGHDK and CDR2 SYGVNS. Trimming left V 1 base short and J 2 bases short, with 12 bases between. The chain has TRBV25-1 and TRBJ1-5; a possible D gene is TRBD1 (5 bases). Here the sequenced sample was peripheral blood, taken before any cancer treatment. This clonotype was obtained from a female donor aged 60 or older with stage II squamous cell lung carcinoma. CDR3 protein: CASSESRGLGNQPQHF. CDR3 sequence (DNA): TGTGCCAGCAGTGAATCACGGGGGTTAGGCAATCAGCCCCAGCATTTT.